This entry describes one TCR beta chain. Its antigen is unidentified. Autoimmune disease history or systemic immunosuppression led to patient exclusion. This CDR3 has 11 amino acids. CDR1 and CDR2 (germline): ENHRY, SYGVKD. The V gene lost 8 bases and the J gene lost 7 bases, with 8 bases spanning the gap. These data come from a study of OX40 agonist ivuxolimab in advanced cancers. Study context: Participants, 82.7% male, averaged approximately 56 years of age, ranging from roughly 23 to 90. Study results and caveats: Expanded peripheral T cells had an undetermined antigen specificity. Low normalized T-cell clonal expansion was additionally recorded for some nonresponders.

Only in-frame clones appear in the TCRdb table, and some are missing; sequencing was by immunoSEQ multiplex PCR. Here the sample spans roughly 30,000 clones, roughly 90% being singletons. This chain joins TRBV10-3 and TRBJ2-2; D is perhaps TRBD2 (5 bases). This TCR was sampled from an adult with an advanced solid tumor such as melanoma, head and neck, liver or kidney cancer. Sequences were derived from CD4+ or CD8+ T cells sorted from blood, sampled in a trial of the OX40 agonist ivuxolimab. CDR3 sequence reads: CAIRTGGELFF. DNA of the CDR3: TGTGCCATCCGGACTGGCGGGGAGCTGTTTTTT.